The 30 T cell receptor beta chains below were found in one sample sequenced in a study of blood T cell repertoires in COVID-19. Profiling relied on immunoSEQ multiplex PCR, and the TCRdb table lists in-frame clones only, not all of them. The sample yields some 75,000 clones, 75% to 90% seen once. The sequenced sample consisted of peripheral blood. These receptors were obtained from an elderly man with COVID-19, enrolled during active disease.

The chain links TRBV2 to TRBJ2-3; 8 bases are a match to TRBD2. The ends lost 5 bases at V and 5 bases at J; junction bases unmatched: 9. Germline values: CDR1 SNHLY, CDR2 FYNNEI. The CDR3 has 15 amino acids. Here the CDR3 DNA reads TGTGCCAGCAGTCGTGCGGGGGGCCGCGTAGATACGCAGTATTTT. Amino acid sequence: CASSRAGGRVDTQYF.

The rearrangement uses TRBV5-4 and TRBJ2-7; tentative D call: TRBD1 (6 bases). The length of the CDR3 is 13 residues. Germline V CDR1 and CDR2: SGHNT, YYREEE (reference sequence). The ends were cut back, 4 bases at V and 6 bases at J, with 14 bases in the middle. The CDR3 region is CASSPPTGLEQYF. The CDR3 DNA sequence: TGTGCCAGCAGCCCGCCGACAGGTCTCGAGCAGTACTTC.

The CDR3 sequence: CASRAVTSGGAEQYF. CDR3 bases: TGTGCCAGCAGGGCAGTGACTAGCGGGGGGGCCGAGCAGTACTTC. The rearrangement uses TRBV28 and TRBJ2-7; 14 bases are a match to TRBD2. This CDR3 contains 15 residues. J gave up 6 bases and V 6 bases, and 7 bases lay outside the gene matches. Germline CDR1 and CDR2: MDHEN and SYDVKM. Drawing the rest from reference TRBV28 and TRBJ2-7, the complete variable domain is DVKVTQSSRYLVKRTGEKVFLECVQDMDHENMFWYRQDPGLGLRLIYFSYDVKMKEKGDIPEGYSVSREKKERFSLILESASTNQTSMYLCASRAVTSGGAEQYFGPGTRLTVT.

This clone is a singleton in its sample. The rearrangement uses TRBV18 and TRBJ1-5, with 10 bases matching TRBD1. V lost 6 bases to trimming and J lost 6 bases; unmatched junction nucleotides: 5. CDR3 length: 14 amino acids. Looked up from germline, CDR1 is KGHSH and CDR2 is LQKENI. CDR3 sequence reads: CASSRQGASQPQHF. The DNA for the CDR3 is TGTGCCAGCTCTCGACAGGGGGCTAGTCAGCCCCAGCATTTT.

The chain employs TRBV6-6 and TRBJ2-2, with D possibly TRBD2 on 6 matching bases. The CDR3 is 15 amino acids. Looked up from germline, CDR1 is MNHNY and CDR2 is SVGAGI (reference sequence). The V and J ends lost 8 bases and 7 bases respectively, with 20 bases between them. In DNA, the CDR3 is TGTGCCAGCGGCCACGGGACTCCGAGGGGCGGGGAGCTGTTTTTT. Protein sequence: CASGHGTPRGGELFF.

This sequence joins TRBV11-2 and TRBJ1-3, with D unresolved. Trimming left V 1 base short and J 0 bases short, with 13 bases between. Germline V gene lookup returns CDR1 SGHAT and CDR2 FQNNGV. The CDR3 extends over 17 amino acids. CDR3 loop: CASSLVGFTSSGNTIYF. CDR3 coding DNA: TGTGCCAGCAGCTTAGTAGGGTTTACTAGCTCTGGAAACACCATATATTTT.

The chain is built from TRBV28 and TRBJ1-1, with D unresolved. The CDR3 is made up of 14 amino acids. V lost 7 bases to trimming and J lost 4 bases, with 16 bases between them. Germline V CDR1 and CDR2: MDHEN, SYDVKM. CDR3 residues: CASTAGGVSTEAFF. The CDR3, as DNA: TGTGCCAGCACCGCGGGCGGGGTGTCCACTGAAGCTTTCTTT.

This sequence joins TRBV6-5 and TRBJ2-7; maybe TRBD1 (5 bases). V dropped 11 bases and J dropped 2 bases, with 16 bases sitting between them. Germline CDR1 is MNHEY and CDR2 is SVGAGI. The CDR3 sequence is 13 residues long. CDR3 nucleotide sequence: TGTGCCTCGTCTGGGGCAGGCCCCTACGAGCAGTACTTC. Its translation: CASSGAGPYEQYF.

This sequence joins TRBV6-5 and TRBJ1-2; maybe TRBD1 (5 bases). Trimming took off 8 bases at V and 4 bases at J, with 20 bases between the two ends. The germline V gene encodes CDR1 MNHEY and CDR2 SVGAGI. The length of the CDR3 is 15 residues. The CDR3 DNA sequence: TGTGCCAGCCGGCGGACATGGAAAGGGGCCTATGGCTACACCTTC. Amino acids: CASRRTWKGAYGYTF.

This clone came up once. CDR3 bases: TGTGCCAGTAGTATACAGGGTTTACCATCGTCTGGAAACACCATATATTTT. Translating gives CASSIQGLPSSGNTIYF. The chain links TRBV19 to TRBJ1-3; D might be TRBD1 (5 bases). CDR3 length equals 17 residues. Trimming took 2 bases from V and 1 from J, leaving 15 bases between them. The germline V gene encodes CDR1 LNHDA and CDR2 SQIVND (reference sequence).

This clone came up a few times. The chain couples TRBV4-3 to TRBJ1-3; 8 bases align to TRBD1. This CDR3 region has 17 residues. The germline V gene has CDR1 LGHNA and CDR2 YSLEER. V was clipped by 2 bases and J by 6 bases; unmatched bases: 12. The CDR3: CASSQFTVTGETNTIYF. CDR3 DNA: TGCGCCAGCAGCCAATTCACCGTGACAGGGGAGACAAACACCATATATTTT.

The chain employs TRBV19 and TRBJ1-4, with D possibly matching TRBD1 (6 bases). CDR3 size: 15 residues. Per germline, CDR1 LNHDA and CDR2 SQIVND (reference sequence). Deletions cut 5 bases from V and 2 bases from J, with 12 bases between. CDR3 coding DNA: TGTGCCAGTAGTCCGGGGGGGGCGACTAATGAAAAACTGTTTTTT. Amino acid sequence: CASSPGGATNEKLFF.

The chain has TRBV19 and TRBJ1-6, with 9 bases fitting TRBD1. CDR3 size: 16 residues. With 5 bases clipped from V and 5 bases from J, the junction kept 7 bases outside the gene matches. Per the germline V gene, CDR1 is LNHDA and CDR2 is SQIVND (reference sequence). CDR3 DNA sequence: TGTGCCAGTAGTGACACAGGGGGCCGAAATAATTCACCCCTCCACTTT. Protein: CASSDTGGRNNSPLHF.

The V gene is TRBV5-5, the J gene TRBJ2-5; D perhaps matches TRBD2 (5 bases). The length of the CDR3 is 13 residues. The germline V gene has CDR1 SGHKS and CDR2 YYEKEE (reference sequence). V dropped 2 bases and J dropped 5 bases, with 10 bases sitting between them. In DNA, the CDR3 is TGTGCCAGCAGCTTCGCGGGCCCGGAGACCCAGTACTTC. Its protein product is CASSFAGPETQYF. Using reference TRBV5-5 and TRBJ2-5 for the parts outside the CDR3, the full variable domain is DAGVTQSPTHLIKTRGQQVTLRCSPISGHKSVSWYQQVLGQGPQFIFQYYEKEERGRGNFPDRFSARQFPNYSSELNVNALLLGDSALYLCASSFAGPETQYFGPGTRLLVL.

This clone was counted only a few times. Here the CDR3 reads CASSLLTVETQYF. CDR3 sequence (DNA): TGTGCCAGCTCACTTCTGACAGTGGAGACCCAGTACTTC. J is TRBJ2-5 and V is TRBV18; D is possibly TRBD1 (5 bases). V lost 4 bases, J lost 5 bases, and 11 bases lay in between. CDR3 length: 13 residues. The V gene's germline CDR1 is KGHSH and CDR2 LQKENI.

The chain is built from TRBV6-1 and TRBJ1-1; 8 bases line up with TRBD1. Germline V CDR1 and CDR2: MNHNS, SASEGT. V was pared by 4 bases and J by 0 bases, with 13 bases of the junction left unmatched. This CDR3 is 18 amino acids long. The CDR3: CASSANGQGGLMNTEAFF. The CDR3 DNA is TGTGCCAGCAGTGCTAACGGACAGGGTGGGCTCATGAACACTGAAGCTTTCTTT.

The chain recombines TRBV24-1 with TRBJ1-2; the D gene is possibly TRBD1 (6 bases). The CDR3 consists of 14 residues. Trimming shortened V by 2 bases and J by 5 bases, and 11 bases separated the two germline ends. The germline gives CDR1 KGHDR, CDR2 SFDVKD. DNA of the CDR3: TGTGCCACCAGTGATTCCGGACAGCCGTATGGCTACACCTTC. It yields the protein CATSDSGQPYGYTF.

J is TRBJ1-1 and V is TRBV27; D not resolved. The CDR3 loop spans 13 amino acids. Germline CDR1 and CDR2: MNHEY and SMNVEV (reference sequence). The V end was cut by 0 bases, the J end by 2 bases, with 4 bases between. CDR3 protein: CASSLSRNTEAFF. For the CDR3, the DNA is TGTGCCAGCAGTTTATCGAGAAACACTGAAGCTTTCTTT.

The CDR3 region has the DNA TGTGCCAGCACTTCCCTCGGGAATAGCAATCAGCCCCAGCATTTT. This sequence encodes CASTSLGNSNQPQHF. The chain carries TRBV2 and TRBJ1-5; no clear D. This CDR3 is built from 15 residues. Germline CDR1 and CDR2: SNHLY and FYNNEI. Trimming shortened V by 7 bases and J by 0 bases, and 13 bases separated the two germline ends. Together with reference TRBV2 and TRBJ1-5, the CDR3 gives the full variable domain: EPEVTQTPSHQVTQMGQEVILRCVPISNHLYFYWYRQILGQKVEFLVSFYNNEISEKSEIFDDQFSVERPDGSNFTLKIRSTKLEDSAMYFCASTSLGNSNQPQHFGDGTRLSIL.

This chain links TRBV5-6 with TRBJ2-2, with 8 bases that match TRBD2. Germline CDR1 is SGHDT and CDR2 is YYEEEE. V trimming: 4 bases; J trimming: 2 bases; junction bases outside the gene matches: 4. The CDR3 is 15 residues long. CDR3 nucleotides: TGTGCCAGCAGCAAAGCGGGGGTAAACACCGGGGAGCTGTTTTTT. It yields the protein CASSKAGVNTGELFF.

A single count supports this clone. At one of its ends the junction is not consistent with the germline gene, which may arise from a read error. V usage is TRBV6-5 and J usage is TRBJ1-3; unclear D gene. The germline CDR1 and CDR2 sequences are MNHEY and SVGAGI. This CDR3 has 16 amino acids. The CDR3 loop reads CASRYSGRGGGNTIYF. As DNA, the CDR3 is TGTGCCAGCAGATACTCCGGACGGGGTGGCGGAAACACCATATATTTT.

The chain is built from TRBV6-2 or TRBV6-3 and TRBJ1-2; TRBD1 is a possible D gene (5 bases). The CDR3 has 14 residues. Germline V gene lookup returns CDR1 MNHEY and CDR2 SVGEGT. Trimming took off 5 bases at V and 5 bases at J, with 15 bases between the two ends. The CDR3 loop reads CASSPWRGTYGYTF. The CDR3 region has the DNA TGTGCCAGCAGTCCGTGGCGCGGGACTTATGGCTACACCTTC.

CDR3 amino acids: CASSVPGQPYNEQFF. CDR3 bases: TGTGCCAGCAGCGTCCCGGGACAGCCATACAATGAGCAGTTCTTC. The chain uses TRBV5-4 and TRBJ2-1; TRBD1 agrees at 7 bases. Germline V gene lookup returns CDR1 SGHNT and CDR2 YYREEE (reference sequence). This CDR3 has 15 residues. Losses at the gene ends were 4 bases for V and 4 bases for J; bases not matched to a gene: 8.

The V gene is TRBV5-6, the J gene TRBJ1-1, with 8 bases aligning to TRBD1. The CDR3 totals 14 residues. Looked up from germline, CDR1 is SGHDT and CDR2 is YYEEEE. V shed 4 bases and J 11 bases; nucleotides not matched to a gene: 13. In DNA, the CDR3 is TGTGCCAGCAGCCCCCGGACAGGGAGGGTTGAGGCTTTCTTT. This sequence encodes CASSPRTGRVEAFF.

The chain combines TRBV5-6 with TRBJ2-4; 7 bases are a match to TRBD1. The germline V gene encodes CDR1 SGHDT and CDR2 YYEEEE. This CDR3 is 14 amino acids long. V gave up 0 bases and J gave up 5 bases; unmatched junction bases: 2. The CDR3 protein is CASSLEQGQNIQYF. CDR3 in DNA: TGTGCCAGCAGCTTGGAACAGGGGCAAAACATTCAGTACTTC.

The chain has TRBV5-1 and TRBJ2-7; 8 nucleotides match TRBD1. Germline CDR1 SGHRS, CDR2 YFSETQ. V was clipped by 2 bases and J by 1 base; unmatched bases: 5. The CDR3 length is 15 residues. CDR3 in amino acids: CASSFRTGRSYEQYF. The CDR3 region has the DNA TGCGCCAGCAGCTTCCGGACAGGGAGGTCCTACGAGCAGTACTTC.

The genes are TRBV6-4 and TRBJ1-2; no clear D gene. The CDR3 runs to 13 residues. The ends were cut back, 0 bases at V and 7 bases at J, with 9 bases in the middle. Germline CDR1 and CDR2: MRHNA and SNTAGT. Here the CDR3 DNA reads TGTGCCAGCAGTGACTCTTACGGCGGTGGCTACACCTTC. Its translation is CASSDSYGGGYTF.

V usage is TRBV4-2 and J usage is TRBJ2-1, with D perhaps TRBD2 (6 bases). CDR1 is LGHNA and CDR2 is YNFKEQ in the germline V gene. V lost 8 bases, J lost 0 bases, and 17 bases lay in between. The CDR3 contains 16 residues. The CDR3 sequence: CASGGRTGSSYNEQFF. CDR3 nucleotide sequence: TGTGCCAGCGGAGGGAGAACTGGTAGCTCCTACAATGAGCAGTTCTTC.

The chain couples TRBV27 to TRBJ1-1, with D unclear. CDR1 is MNHEY and CDR2 is SMNVEV in the germline V gene (reference sequence). V was clipped by 7 bases and J by 0 bases, with 21 bases between them. This CDR3 region has 17 residues. The CDR3 bases are TGTGCCAGCAAACAGCTACTTCAGCCTTTCATGAACACTGAAGCTTTCTTT. Translation: CASKQLLQPFMNTEAFF.

The DNA for the CDR3 is TGTGCCAGCAGTTACTCCGTGACAGGGTTTGGAAACACCATATATTTT. It is translated as CASSYSVTGFGNTIYF. The genes are TRBV6-5 and TRBJ1-3; 7 bases fit TRBD1. The J segment lost 3 bases and the V segment lost 0 bases, leaving 5 bases of the junction unmatched. Germline lookup yields CDR1 MNHEY and CDR2 SVGAGI. The CDR3 consists of 16 residues.